This note documents a single T cell receptor (beta chain) sequence. It lacks a known antigen. Base qualities are not recorded, but no much larger clone differs from it by a single base. The source of the sample is a study of cytomegalovirus exposure and HLA in healthy donors (dated by TCRdb to about 2017). For context, the study as a whole: The 500 to 700 repertoires of the first cohort and the 95 to 150 validation repertoires were produced on the same platform, according to a later analysis. The study was designed to test whether signatures of past pathogen exposure could be identified by cataloging public T cell receptors. Along with the approximately 650-subject first cohort, a separate validation cohort of 120 different subjects was used. To predict cytomegalovirus infection status, the study combined high-throughput TCR immunosequencing, statistical association of individual TCRs with disease status, and machine learning. Study-wide findings and limitations: Three of the identified cytomegalovirus-associated TCR beta chains were confirmed in vitro to be specific for cytomegalovirus antigens. The study listed over 150 TCR beta chains as associated with cytomegalovirus. A later analysis had no HLA typing for the validation cohort, so co-occurrence there was scored across all 130 or so repertoires. Most TCR sequences were seen in very few donors, while some public TCRs were found in many individuals. Cytomegalovirus status was reported to be diagnosed by the classifier with high specificity and sensitivity in both the original and validation cohorts. A later analysis found that TCRs clustered in the first cohort also tended to co-occur in the 95 to 150 validation repertoires, with 90% to 95% of cluster scores above 0. According to the authors, the approach could potentially be generalized to other disease states and immunological phenotypes.

The germline V gene sets CDR1 to SGDLS and CDR2 to YYNGEE. At the junction V is shortened by 0 bases and J by 3 bases, with 12 bases in between. The CDR3 sequence holds 15 residues, the cysteine and phenylalanine included. Only the CDR3 DNA stays, 45 bases, in frame from base 1. Separate from the roughly 700-subject first cohort, the validation cohort of 90 to 150 subjects was the group to which the donors belonged. Libraries came from the immunoSEQ multiplex PCR assay. As for the original processing: A statistical classification framework was built to diagnose cytomegalovirus status from the catalog of TCR beta chain sequences. The clones in this table, taken by TCRdb from immuneACCESS, are in-frame only. Not every clone is retained; where verified, under half of the shortfall comes from an unresolved V gene, and the cause of the rest is unknown. D and trimming were read from the DNA, whereas the V and J calls and clone size are those reported in that table. The sample records about 140,000 clones, approximately 86% of which are singletons. The ten largest account for 3.5% to 5% of the sample.

Recombination joined TRBV9 with TRBJ1-2; a tentative D call is TRBD1 (6 bases match). What was sequenced was PBMCs. The clonotype was recovered from a man aged 18 to 35 in good health and CMV-seropositive. The sequenced DNA is TGTGCCAGCAGCGTAGCTTCGGCAGGGGACTATGGCTACACCTTC. Its coded protein is CASSVASAGDYGYTF. Joined to the reference TRBV9 and TRBJ1-2 proteins, this CDR3 gives the full variable domain: DSGVTQTPKHLITATGQRVTLRCSPRSGDLSVYWYQQSLDQGLQFLIQYYNGEERAKGNILERFSAQQFPDLHSELNLSSLELGDSALYFCASSVASAGDYGYTFGSGTRLTVV.